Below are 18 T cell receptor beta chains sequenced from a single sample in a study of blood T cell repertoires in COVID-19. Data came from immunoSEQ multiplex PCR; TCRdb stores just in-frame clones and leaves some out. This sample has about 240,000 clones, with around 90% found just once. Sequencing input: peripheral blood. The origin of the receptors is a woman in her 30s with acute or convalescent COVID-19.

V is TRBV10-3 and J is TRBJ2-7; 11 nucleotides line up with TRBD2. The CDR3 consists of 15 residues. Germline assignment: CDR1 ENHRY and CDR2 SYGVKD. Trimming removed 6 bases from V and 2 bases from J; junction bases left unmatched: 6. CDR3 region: CAISLTSGTTYEQYF. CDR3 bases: TGTGCCATCAGCTTGACTAGCGGGACAACCTACGAGCAGTACTTC.

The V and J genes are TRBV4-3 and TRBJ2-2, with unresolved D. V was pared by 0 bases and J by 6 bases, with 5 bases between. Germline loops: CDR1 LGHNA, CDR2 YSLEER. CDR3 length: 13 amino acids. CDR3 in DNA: TGCGCCAGCAGCCAAGAAATCTCCGGGGAGCTGTTTTTT. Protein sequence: CASSQEISGELFF.

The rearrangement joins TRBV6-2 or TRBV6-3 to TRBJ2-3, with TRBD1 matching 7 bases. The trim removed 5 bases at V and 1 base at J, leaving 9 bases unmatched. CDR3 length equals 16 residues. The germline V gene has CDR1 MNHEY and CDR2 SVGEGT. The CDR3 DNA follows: TGTGCCAGCAGTGACGGACAGGCGTTTCGCACAGATACGCAGTATTTT. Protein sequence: CASSDGQAFRTDTQYF.

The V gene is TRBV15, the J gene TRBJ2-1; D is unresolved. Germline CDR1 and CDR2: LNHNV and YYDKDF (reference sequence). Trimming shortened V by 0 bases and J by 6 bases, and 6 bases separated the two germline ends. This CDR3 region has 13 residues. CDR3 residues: CATSRDLGNEQFF. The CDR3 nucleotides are TGTGCCACCAGCAGAGATCTAGGCAATGAGCAGTTCTTC.

CDR3 bases: TGTGCCAGCAGGGTCCCCGGAGGGGCTGAAGCTTTCTTT. Translated, it gives CASRVPGGAEAFF. The chain uses TRBV5-6 and TRBJ1-1, with a weak D call TRBD1 (5 bases). This CDR3 region has 13 residues. Germline V gene lookup returns CDR1 SGHDT and CDR2 YYEEEE. V gave up 5 bases and J gave up 6 bases, with 14 bases separating them.

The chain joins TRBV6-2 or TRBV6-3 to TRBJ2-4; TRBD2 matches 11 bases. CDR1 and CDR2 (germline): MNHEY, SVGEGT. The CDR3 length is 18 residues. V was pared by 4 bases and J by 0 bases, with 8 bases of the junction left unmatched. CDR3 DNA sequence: TGTGCCAGCAGTTTAGGACTAGCGGGTATCAGAGCCAAAAACATTCAGTACTTC. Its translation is CASSLGLAGIRAKNIQYF.

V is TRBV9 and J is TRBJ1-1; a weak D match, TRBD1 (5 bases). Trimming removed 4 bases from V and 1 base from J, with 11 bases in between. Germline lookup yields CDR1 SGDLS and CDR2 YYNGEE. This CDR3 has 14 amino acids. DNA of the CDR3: TGTGCCAGCAGCCCGCGACAGACGAACACTGAAGCTTTCTTT. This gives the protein CASSPRQTNTEAFF.

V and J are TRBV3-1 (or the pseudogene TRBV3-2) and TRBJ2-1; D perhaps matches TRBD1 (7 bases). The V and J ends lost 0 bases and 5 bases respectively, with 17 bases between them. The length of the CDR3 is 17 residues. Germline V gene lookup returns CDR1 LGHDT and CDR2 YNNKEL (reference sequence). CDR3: CASSQEGGGARNNEQFF. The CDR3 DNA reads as TGTGCCAGCAGCCAAGAAGGAGGGGGCGCTAGGAACAATGAGCAGTTCTTC.

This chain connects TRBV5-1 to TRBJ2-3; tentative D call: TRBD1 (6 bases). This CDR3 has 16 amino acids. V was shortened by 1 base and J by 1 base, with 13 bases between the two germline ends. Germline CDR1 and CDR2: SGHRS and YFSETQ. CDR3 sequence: CASSLHTGSRTDTQYF. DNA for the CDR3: TGCGCCAGCAGCTTGCATACAGGGTCTCGCACAGATACGCAGTATTTT.

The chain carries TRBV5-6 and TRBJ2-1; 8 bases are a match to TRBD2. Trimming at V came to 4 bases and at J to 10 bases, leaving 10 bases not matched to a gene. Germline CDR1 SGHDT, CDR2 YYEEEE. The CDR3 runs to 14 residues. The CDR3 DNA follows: TGTGCCAGCAGCGGTGTAGGGCGGGAGGTCGAGCAGTTCTTC. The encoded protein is CASSGVGREVEQFF. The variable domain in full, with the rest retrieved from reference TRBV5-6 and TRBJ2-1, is DAGVTQSPTHLIKTRGQQVTLRCSPKSGHDTVSWYQQALGQGPQFIFQYYEEEERQRGNFPDRFSGHQFPNYSSELNVNALLLGDSALYLCASSGVGREVEQFFGPGTRLTVL.

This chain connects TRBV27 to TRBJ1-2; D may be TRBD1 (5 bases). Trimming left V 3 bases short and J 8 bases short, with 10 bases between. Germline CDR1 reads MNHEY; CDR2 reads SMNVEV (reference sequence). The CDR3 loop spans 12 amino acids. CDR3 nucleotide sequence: TGTGCCAGCAGTTTGGGGGGGGTGGGCTACACCTTC. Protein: CASSLGGVGYTF.

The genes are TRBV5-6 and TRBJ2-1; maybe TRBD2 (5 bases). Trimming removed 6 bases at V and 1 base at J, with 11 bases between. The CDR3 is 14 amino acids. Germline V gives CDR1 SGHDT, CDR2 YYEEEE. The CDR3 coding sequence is TGTGCCAGCACCCCGGACTTATCCTACAATGAGCAGTTCTTC. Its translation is CASTPDLSYNEQFF.

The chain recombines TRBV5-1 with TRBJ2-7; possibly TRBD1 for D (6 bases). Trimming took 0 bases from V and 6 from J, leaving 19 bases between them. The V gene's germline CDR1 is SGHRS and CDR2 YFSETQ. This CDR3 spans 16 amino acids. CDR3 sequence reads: CASSLGPTGSVGEQYF. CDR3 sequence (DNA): TGCGCCAGCAGCTTGGGGCCAACAGGGTCGGTGGGCGAGCAGTACTTC.

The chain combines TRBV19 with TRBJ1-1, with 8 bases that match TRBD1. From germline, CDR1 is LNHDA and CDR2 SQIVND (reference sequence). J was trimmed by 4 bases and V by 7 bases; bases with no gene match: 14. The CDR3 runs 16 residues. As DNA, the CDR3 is TGTGCCAGTATTCTTGACAGGGGCGTTTCTTTCACTGAAGCTTTCTTT. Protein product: CASILDRGVSFTEAFF.

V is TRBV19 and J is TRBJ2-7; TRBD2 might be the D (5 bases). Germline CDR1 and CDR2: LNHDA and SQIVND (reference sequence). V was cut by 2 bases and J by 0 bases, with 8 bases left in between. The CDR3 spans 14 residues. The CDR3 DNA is TGTGCCAGTAGTATACTTGGGAGCTCCTACGAGCAGTACTTC. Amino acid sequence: CASSILGSSYEQYF.

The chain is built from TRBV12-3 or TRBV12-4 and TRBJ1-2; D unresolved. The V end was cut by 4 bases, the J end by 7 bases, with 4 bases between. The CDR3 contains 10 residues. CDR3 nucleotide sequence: TGTGCCAGCAGTTCCCTTGGCTACACCTTC. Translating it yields CASSSLGYTF.

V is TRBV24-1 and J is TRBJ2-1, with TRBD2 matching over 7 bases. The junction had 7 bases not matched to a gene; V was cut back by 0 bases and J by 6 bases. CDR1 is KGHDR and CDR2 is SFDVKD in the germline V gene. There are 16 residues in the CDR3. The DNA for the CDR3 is TGTGCCACCAGTGATTTGTTGGGAGGGCCGAGCAATGAGCAGTTCTTC. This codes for CATSDLLGGPSNEQFF.

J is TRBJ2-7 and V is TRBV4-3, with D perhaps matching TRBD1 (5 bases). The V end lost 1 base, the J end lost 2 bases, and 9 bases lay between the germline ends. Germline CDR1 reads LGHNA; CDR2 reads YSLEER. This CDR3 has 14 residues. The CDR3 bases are TGCGCCAGCAGCCAAGGACAGACACCCTACGAGCAGTACTTC. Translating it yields CASSQGQTPYEQYF.